This paragraph reports one TCR beta chain. Its antigen is unknown. Per TCR library, 3,500 to 4,000 ng of total RNA was used. With eight separate reactions per sample, the authors made cDNA. Amplification used two nested PCRs: 16 cycles, then 9 cycles, on TCRalpha/TCRbeta cDNA. After re-calling the 5' RACE reads, TCRdb lists one entry per CDR3 protein, DNA absent. The data show approximately 400,000 distinct CDR3 sequences, and the top ten clones hold under 3%. The data stem from a study of monozygotic twins with inflammatory bowel disease. Study-wide results and limits: Discrimination among different T cell subtypes was not achievable.

The germline CDR1 and CDR2 sequences are SGHRS and YFSETQ. This CDR3 comprises 17 residues. The TCR was taken from a human donor with ulcerative colitis or Crohn's disease, or a healthy co-twin of an affected twin (not recorded which). This chain joins TRBV5-1 and TRBJ2-3; lacking DNA, the TRBD2 call made by TCRdb goes unchecked. Sequencing was performed on blood. CDR3 amino acids: CASSLVVAGGTKDTQYF.